The clone carrying this T cell receptor beta chain has a handful of counts. Its antigen remains unidentified. Each CDR3 protein gets one entry after TCRdb re-called the multiplex PCR reads with MiXCR. The profile shows fewer than 30,000 distinct CDR3 sequences, 60% to 75% of them singletons. Germline V gene data show CDR1 as WSHSY and CDR2 as SAAADI. The CDR3 is 13 amino acids. The germline V and J ends were trimmed by 3 bases and 1 base, with 6 bases remaining between them. This sample is part of a study of breast tumors, draining lymph nodes, adjacent tissues. Study-wide points: Findings are consistent with lymph node origin and intratumoral expansion of most tumor T cells.

Sequences were obtained from tumor-adjacent breast tissue. The V and J genes are TRBV10-2 and TRBJ1-1; D ambiguous. This clonotype was sampled from a female donor with breast cancer. Some clones in this sample may be carry-over from other donors' samples. In nucleotides, the CDR3 is TGCGCCAGCAGTGAATGGGAGAACACTGAAGCTTTCTTT. Amino acid sequence: CASSEWENTEAFF.